This passage covers 16 T cell receptor beta chains from one sample sequenced in a study of T cell changes during pregnancy in multiple sclerosis. Repertoires were generated with immunoSEQ multiplex PCR, while TCRdb's copy carries only in-frame clones and drops some. The sample holds tens of thousands of clones, 92% seen once. Sample: peripheral blood, taken in the second trimester of pregnancy. These receptors came from a female donor in good health, enrolled as a control in a pregnancy study.

This clone came up once. The chain uses TRBV6-5 and TRBJ1-5, with D unclear. V was clipped by 2 bases and J by 6 bases, with 11 bases between them. Germline V CDR1 and CDR2: MNHEY, SVGAGI. This CDR3 has 14 amino acids. CDR3 sequence reads: CASSYGPPGQPQHF. The CDR3 DNA reads TGTGCCAGCAGTTACGGTCCGCCCGGTCAGCCCCAGCATTTT.

A remark on this clone: The sample contains more than one DNA sequence encoding this CDR3. V and J are TRBV6-4 and TRBJ2-3, with 11 bases matching TRBD2. Germline V gene data show CDR1 as MRHNA and CDR2 as SNTAGT. V shed 0 bases and J 6 bases; nucleotides not matched to a gene: 2. The CDR3 spans 15 residues. The CDR3 sequence: CASSDSSGGADTQYF. The DNA of the CDR3 is TGTGCCAGCAGTGACTCTAGCGGGGGGGCCGATACGCAGTATTTT.

The chain carries TRBV30 and TRBJ1-2; D uncertain. There are 13 residues in the CDR3. With 2 bases removed from V and 4 bases from J, the gap between germline ends came to 11 bases. Germline V gene data show CDR1 as GTSNPN and CDR2 as SVGIG (reference sequence). The DNA for the CDR3 is TGTGCCTGGAGTTGGGGAGGTTCCTATGGCTACACCTTC. Its protein is CAWSWGGSYGYTF.

V is TRBV28 and J is TRBJ2-1; perhaps TRBD1 as D (6 bases). This CDR3 contains 15 residues. Germline loops: CDR1 MDHEN, CDR2 SYDVKM. Between the trimmed V and J ends, which lost 5 bases and 0 bases, there was a span of 11 bases. CDR3 in DNA: TGTGCCAGCAGTCCTTTAGGGGGCTCCTACAATGAGCAGTTCTTC. Translation: CASSPLGGSYNEQFF.

This clone is a singleton in its sample. This chain connects TRBV28 to TRBJ1-3; D is perhaps TRBD1 (5 bases). This CDR3 comprises 15 residues. Germline CDR1 MDHEN, CDR2 SYDVKM. V was clipped by 3 bases and J by 8 bases, with 17 bases between them. The CDR3: CASSFMGEGEDTIYF. The CDR3 bases are TGTGCCAGCAGTTTTATGGGGGAAGGGGAGGACACCATATATTTT.

CDR3 amino acids: CASSDRQGGNTEAFF. CDR3 bases: TGTGCCAGCAGTGATCGACAGGGAGGGAACACTGAAGCTTTCTTT. V is TRBV6-1 and J is TRBJ1-1; 7 bases align to TRBD1. Germline V gene data show CDR1 as MNHNS and CDR2 as SASEGT. The CDR3 is 15 residues long. V dropped 3 bases and J dropped 1; count of bases not matched to a gene: 5.

The chain joins TRBV11-3 to TRBJ2-7, with D possibly matching TRBD2 (7 bases). The V and J ends lost 5 bases and 6 bases respectively, with 17 bases between them. This CDR3 has 14 residues. CDR1 and CDR2 (germline): SGHNT, YENEEA. This CDR3 is CASSGGTRGAEQYF. In DNA form, the CDR3 reads TGTGCCAGCAGCGGGGGGACCCGGGGGGCCGAGCAGTACTTC.

This chain links TRBV18 with TRBJ1-2, with a tentative D call TRBD1 (5 bases). Trimming cost V 2 bases and J 5 bases, with 9 bases left between them. The CDR3 loop spans 13 amino acids. Germline-derived CDR1 and CDR2 are KGHSH and LQKENI. This chain's CDR3 is CASSPDREYGYTF. In DNA, the CDR3 is TGTGCCAGCTCACCAGACAGAGAGTATGGCTACACCTTC.

The genes are TRBV10-3 and TRBJ1-3; D may be TRBD1 (6 bases). CDR1 is ENHRY and CDR2 is SYGVKD in the germline V gene. This CDR3 contains 16 residues. V lost 2 bases to trimming and J lost 3 bases, with 14 bases between them. The CDR3 is CAISEVGGASGNTIYF. The CDR3 DNA is TGTGCCATCAGTGAGGTGGGGGGGGCGAGTGGAAACACCATATATTTT.

The chain employs TRBV4-1 and TRBJ2-1; possibly TRBD2 for D (5 bases). Germline CDR1 and CDR2: MGHRA and YSYEKL. The ends were cut back, 1 base at V and 8 bases at J, with 6 bases in the middle. This CDR3 spans 12 amino acids. The CDR3 sequence: CASSQGADEQFF. The CDR3 bases are TGCGCCAGCAGCCAAGGAGCGGATGAGCAGTTCTTC.

The CDR3 DNA reads as TGTGCCATCAGTGAGAGGACATACGAGCAGTACTTC. This sequence encodes CAISERTYEQYF. V is TRBV10-3 and J is TRBJ2-7; a possible D gene is TRBD1 (5 bases). V lost 2 bases and J 4 bases, leaving 6 bases between the germline ends. In germline, CDR1 is ENHRY, CDR2 SYGVKD. The CDR3 loop spans 12 amino acids.

Worth noting for this clone: Germline is not matched at one junction end, which may reflect a read error. This CDR3 reads CASRKRWGGSDEQYF. The DNA for the CDR3 is TGTGCCAGCAGAAAGAGATGGGGGGGCTCCGACGAGCAGTACTTC. The rearrangement links TRBV11-3 to TRBJ2-7; D is perhaps TRBD2 (7 bases). Germline V gene sequence: CDR1 SGHNT, CDR2 YENEEA. This CDR3 comprises 15 residues.

The chain uses TRBV5-1 and TRBJ2-7, with TRBD1 identical over 8 bases. This CDR3 is 14 amino acids long. V was clipped by 7 bases and J by 4 bases; unmatched bases: 10. The V gene's germline CDR1 is SGHRS and CDR2 YFSETQ. The CDR3 reads CASQPGQGGYEQYF. The CDR3 DNA is TGCGCCAGCCAACCCGGACAGGGCGGTTACGAGCAGTACTTC. Using reference TRBV5-1 and TRBJ2-7 for the parts outside the CDR3, the full variable domain is KAGVTQTPRYLIKTRGQQVTLSCSPISGHRSVSWYQQTPGQGLQFLFEYFSETQRNKGNFPGRFSGRQFSNSRSEMNVSTLELGDSALYLCASQPGQGGYEQYFGPGTRLTVT.

V gene TRBV6-1 combines with J gene TRBJ1-1, with 10 bases matching TRBD1. This CDR3 comprises 16 residues. The junction had 9 bases not matched to a gene; V was cut back by 4 bases and J by 4 bases. The germline CDR1 and CDR2 sequences are MNHNS and SASEGT. The CDR3 here is CASSGQGATFRTEAFF. Written as DNA, the CDR3 is TGTGCCAGCAGTGGACAGGGGGCAACTTTTCGCACTGAAGCTTTCTTT.

V is TRBV18 and J is TRBJ2-7, with TRBD1 identical over 8 bases. Germline V gives CDR1 KGHSH, CDR2 LQKENI. J was trimmed by 2 bases and V by 3 bases; bases with no gene match: 3. The CDR3 has 14 residues. The CDR3 bases are TGTGCCAGCTCACCTGGACAGGGAACCTACGAGCAGTACTTC. This encodes CASSPGQGTYEQYF.

This sequence joins TRBV6-5 and TRBJ2-3, with TRBD2 identical over 8 bases. The CDR3 has 15 amino acids. Germline CDR1 MNHEY, CDR2 SVGAGI. With V trimmed by 6 bases and J by 5 bases, 10 bases remained unmatched. The CDR3 nucleotides read TGTGCCAGCAGGTCCCCGACGACTAGCGTAGATACGCAGTATTTT. This sequence encodes CASRSPTTSVDTQYF.